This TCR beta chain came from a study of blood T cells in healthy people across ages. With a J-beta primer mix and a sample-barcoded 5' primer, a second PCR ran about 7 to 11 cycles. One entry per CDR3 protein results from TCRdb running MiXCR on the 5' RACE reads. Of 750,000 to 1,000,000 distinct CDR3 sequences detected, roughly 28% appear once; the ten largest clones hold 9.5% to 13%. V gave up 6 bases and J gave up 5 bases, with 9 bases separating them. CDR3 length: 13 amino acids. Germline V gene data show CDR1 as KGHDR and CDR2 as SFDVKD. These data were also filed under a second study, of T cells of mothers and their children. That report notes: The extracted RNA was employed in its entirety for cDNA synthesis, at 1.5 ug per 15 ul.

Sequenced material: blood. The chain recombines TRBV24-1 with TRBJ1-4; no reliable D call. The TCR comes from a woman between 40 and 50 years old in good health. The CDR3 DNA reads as TGTGCCACCAGTAGGGCCCCGAATGAAAAACTGTTTTTT. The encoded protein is CATSRAPNEKLFF.